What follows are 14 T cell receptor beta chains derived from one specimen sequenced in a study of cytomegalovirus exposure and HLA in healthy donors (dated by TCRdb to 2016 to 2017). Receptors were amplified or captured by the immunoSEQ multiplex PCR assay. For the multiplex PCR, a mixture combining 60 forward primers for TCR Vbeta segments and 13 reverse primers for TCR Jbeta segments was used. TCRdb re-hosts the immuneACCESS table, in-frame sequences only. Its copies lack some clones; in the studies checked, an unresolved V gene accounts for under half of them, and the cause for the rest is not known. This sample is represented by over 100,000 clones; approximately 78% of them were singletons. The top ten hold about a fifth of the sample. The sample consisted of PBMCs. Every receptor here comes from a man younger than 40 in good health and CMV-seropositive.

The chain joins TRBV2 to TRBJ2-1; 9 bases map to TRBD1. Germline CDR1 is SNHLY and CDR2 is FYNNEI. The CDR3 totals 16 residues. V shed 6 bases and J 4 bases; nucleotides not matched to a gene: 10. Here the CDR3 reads CASRGGQGTLYNEQFF. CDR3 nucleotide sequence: TGTGCCAGCAGGGGAGGACAGGGGACCCTATACAATGAGCAGTTCTTC.

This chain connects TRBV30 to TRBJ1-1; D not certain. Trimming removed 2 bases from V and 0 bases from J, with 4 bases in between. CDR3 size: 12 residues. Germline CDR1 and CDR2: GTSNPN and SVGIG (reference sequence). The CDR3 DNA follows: TGTGCCTGGAGTCGGGTGAACACTGAAGCTTTCTTT. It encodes CAWSRVNTEAFF.

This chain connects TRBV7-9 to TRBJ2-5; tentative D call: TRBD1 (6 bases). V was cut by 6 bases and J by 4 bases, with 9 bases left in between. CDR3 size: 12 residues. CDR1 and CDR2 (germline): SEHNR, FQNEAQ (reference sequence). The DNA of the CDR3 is TGTGCCAGCAGTCCGGACAGAGAGACCCAGTACTTC. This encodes CASSPDRETQYF.

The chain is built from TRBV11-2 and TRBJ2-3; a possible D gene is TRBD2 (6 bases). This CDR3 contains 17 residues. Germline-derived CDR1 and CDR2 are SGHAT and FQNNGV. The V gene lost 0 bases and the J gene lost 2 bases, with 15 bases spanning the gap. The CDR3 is CASSLDGGGLHTDTQYF. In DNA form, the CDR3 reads TGTGCCAGCAGCTTAGACGGGGGAGGTCTTCACACAGATACGCAGTATTTT. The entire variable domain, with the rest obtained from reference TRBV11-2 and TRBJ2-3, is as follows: EAGVAQSPRYKIIEKRQSVAFWCNPISGHATLYWYQQILGQGPKLLIQFQNNGVVDDSQLPKDRFSAERLKGVDSTLKIQPAKLEDSAVYLCASSLDGGGLHTDTQYFGPGTRLTVL.

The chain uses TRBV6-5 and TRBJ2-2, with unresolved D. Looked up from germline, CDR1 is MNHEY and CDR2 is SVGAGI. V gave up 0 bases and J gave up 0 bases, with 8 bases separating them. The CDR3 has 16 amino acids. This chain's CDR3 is CASSYSMAANTGELFF. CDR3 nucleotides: TGTGCCAGCAGTTACTCGATGGCAGCGAACACCGGGGAGCTGTTTTTT.

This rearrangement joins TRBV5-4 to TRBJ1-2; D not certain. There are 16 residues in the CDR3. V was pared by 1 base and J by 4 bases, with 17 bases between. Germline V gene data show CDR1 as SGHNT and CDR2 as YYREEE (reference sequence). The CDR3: CASSLNRPSGSYGYTF. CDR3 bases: TGTGCCAGCAGCTTGAACCGGCCCTCAGGTTCCTATGGCTACACCTTC.

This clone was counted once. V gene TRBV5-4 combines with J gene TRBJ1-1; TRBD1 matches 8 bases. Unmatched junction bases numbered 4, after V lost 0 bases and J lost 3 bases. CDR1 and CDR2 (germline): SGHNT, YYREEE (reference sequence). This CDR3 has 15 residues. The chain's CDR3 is CASSLVLDRDTEAFF. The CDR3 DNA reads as TGTGCCAGCAGCTTGGTTTTGGACAGGGACACTGAAGCTTTCTTT.

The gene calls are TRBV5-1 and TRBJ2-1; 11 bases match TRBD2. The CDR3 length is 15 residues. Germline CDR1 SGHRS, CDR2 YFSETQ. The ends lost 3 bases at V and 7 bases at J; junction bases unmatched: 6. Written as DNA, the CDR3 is TGCGCCAGCAGCTATGGACTAGCGGGTCTTAATGAGCAGTTCTTC. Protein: CASSYGLAGLNEQFF.

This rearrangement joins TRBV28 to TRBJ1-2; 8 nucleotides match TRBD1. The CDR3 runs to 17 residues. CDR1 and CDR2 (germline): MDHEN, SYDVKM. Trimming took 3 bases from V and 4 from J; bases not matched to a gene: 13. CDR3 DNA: TGTGCCAGCAGTTTTTTCTTCACAACCGGGACAGGCTATGGCTACACCTTC. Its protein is CASSFFFTTGTGYGYTF.

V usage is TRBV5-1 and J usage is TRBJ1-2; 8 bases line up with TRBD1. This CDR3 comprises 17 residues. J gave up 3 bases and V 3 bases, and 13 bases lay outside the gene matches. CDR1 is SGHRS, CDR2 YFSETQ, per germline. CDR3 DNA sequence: TGCGCCAGCAGCTGGGGGACAGGCGGTGGTTTGGACTATGGCTACACCTTC. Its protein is CASSWGTGGGLDYGYTF.

The CDR3 loop reads CASSNLLAAGDTQYF. The CDR3 DNA reads TGTGCCAGCAGTAACCTACTAGCGGCCGGAGATACGCAGTATTTT. The chain employs TRBV6-5 and TRBJ2-3; the match to TRBD2 covers 8 bases. Germline V lookup: CDR1 MNHEY, CDR2 SVGAGI. CDR3 length: 15 residues. Trimming removed 5 bases from V and 5 bases from J; junction bases left unmatched: 9.

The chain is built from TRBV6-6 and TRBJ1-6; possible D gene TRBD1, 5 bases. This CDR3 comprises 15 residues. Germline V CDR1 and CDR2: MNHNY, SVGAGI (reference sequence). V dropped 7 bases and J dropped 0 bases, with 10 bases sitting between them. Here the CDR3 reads CASTATVSYNSPLHF. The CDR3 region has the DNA TGTGCCAGCACCGCGACAGTCTCCTATAATTCACCCCTCCACTTT.

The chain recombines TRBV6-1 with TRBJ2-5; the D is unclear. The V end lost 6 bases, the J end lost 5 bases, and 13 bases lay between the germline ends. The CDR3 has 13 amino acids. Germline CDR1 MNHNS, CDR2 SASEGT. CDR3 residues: CASRQALRETQYF. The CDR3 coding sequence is TGTGCCAGCAGGCAGGCCCTCCGCGAGACCCAGTACTTC.

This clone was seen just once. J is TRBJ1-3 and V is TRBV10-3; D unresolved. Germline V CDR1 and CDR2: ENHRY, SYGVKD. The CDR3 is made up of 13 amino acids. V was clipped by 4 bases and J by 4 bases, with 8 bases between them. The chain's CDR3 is CAISGGYGNTIYF. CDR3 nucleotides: TGTGCCATCAGTGGCGGCTACGGAAACACCATATATTTT.